The rows below give T cell receptor beta chains drawn from one sample of a study of vaccination and CD4 T cells after COVID-19. These receptors have no identified antigens. Each CDR3 protein gets one entry after TCRdb re-called the PCR reads with MiXCR. This table holds approximately 13,000 distinct CDR3 sequences, 61% found once. Sample: CD4+ T cells from blood, cultured in vitro. Every receptor here comes from a human donor who had recovered from COVID-19. Both conserved end residues are part of each CDR3. Each record gives: D gene, clone size, V gene, J gene, CDR3 DNA, CDR3 protein. A D gene is named only where the DNA matches it firmly. Size values are once, few and many counts, or a class for expanded clones, and some rows have none.

>.|few|TRBV6-1|TRBJ1-2
TGTGCCAGCAGGAACTACTACTATGGCTACACCTTC
CASRNYYYGYTF
>TRBD1|.|TRBV5-4|TRBJ2-2
TGTGCCAGCAGCCATGGACAGGGGGCGAACACCGGGGAGCTGTTTTTT
CASSHGQGANTGELFF
>TRBD2|.|TRBV20-1|TRBJ2-3
TGCAGTGCTATGTGGACTAGCCCGCGTCCAGATACGCAGTATTTT
CSAMWTSPRPDTQYF
>.|.|TRBV4-1|TRBJ1-1
TGCGCCAGCAGCCAAGATAGCTCAGGACATTTGAACACTGAAGCTTTCTTT
CASSQDSSGHLNTEAFF
>.|.|TRBV20-1|TRBJ2-3
TGCAGTGCTCGGGCTAGCACAGATACGCAGTATTTT
CSARASTDTQYF
>TRBD1|.|TRBV28|TRBJ2-3
TGTGCCAGCAGTTCCCGGGACAGGGGAACAGATACGCAGTATTTT
CASSSRDRGTDTQYF
>TRBD1|.|TRBV7-6|TRBJ1-2
TGTGCCAGCAGCTCACCGGACAGGGGGGTGGGGGGCTACACCTTC
CASSSPDRGVGGYTF
>TRBD1|.|TRBV19|TRBJ2-7
TGTGCCAGTAGTAGACAGGGTGACTACGAGCAGTACTTC
CASSRQGDYEQYF
>.|.|TRBV29-1|TRBJ1-1
TGCAGCGTAGCAAGGGGGACGGGCACTGAAGCTTTCTTT
CSVARGTGTEAFF
>TRBD1|.|TRBV28|TRBJ1-2
TGTGCCAGCAACACAGGACAGGGCTCTTCTGGCTACACCTTC
CASNTGQGSSGYTF
>TRBD1|few|TRBV6-2/TRBV6-3|TRBJ1-1
TGTGCCAGCAGTTCACCCGGGACAGGGTTAAGAAGGGGCACTGAAGCTTTCTTT
CASSSPGTGLRRGTEAFF
>TRBD1|.|TRBV9|TRBJ2-7
TGTGCCAGCAGCCCCCGGACAGGGGTGGAGGGGGAGCAGTACTTC
CASSPRTGVEGEQYF
>.|.|TRBV29-1|TRBJ1-5
TGCAGCGCCCATAATGGACAGCCCCAGCATTTT
CSAHNGQPQHF
>.|few|TRBV7-9|TRBJ1-4
TGTGCCAGCAGCTTCGGGGAGAATGAAAAACTGTTTTTT
CASSFGENEKLFF
>.|few|TRBV24-1|TRBJ2-3
TGTGCCACCAGTGAGGCAGGGGCGAGAGATACGCAGTATTTT
CATSEAGARDTQYF
>.|.|TRBV20-1|TRBJ1-1
TGCAGTGCTAGTAACAGGGCAGGCACTGAAGCTTTCTTT
CSASNRAGTEAFF
>TRBD2|.|TRBV20-1|TRBJ2-7
TGCAGTGCTAGAGATTCGACTAGCGGGAGTACGAAGCAGTACTTC
CSARDSTSGSTKQYF
>TRBD2|.|TRBV10-3|TRBJ2-3
TGTGCCATCAGTGGTGGAACTAGCGGAAGCACAGATACGCAGTATTTT
CAISGGTSGSTDTQYF
>TRBD1|few|TRBV4-3|TRBJ2-1
TGCGCCAGCAGCCTGGGACAGGGTCACCACAATGAGCAGTTCTTC
CASSLGQGHHNEQFF
>TRBD2|.|TRBV24-1|TRBJ2-3
TGTGCCACCAAAAGCGGGAGGGACACAGATACGCAGTATTTT
CATKSGRDTDTQYF
>.|few|TRBV6-2/TRBV6-3|TRBJ1-2
TGTGCCAGCAGCCCCCCTGGGACACTTAACTATGGCTACACCTTC
CASSPPGTLNYGYTF
>.|.|TRBV19|TRBJ1-2
TGTGCCAGTAGGACCCGGGGAACCCATGGCTACACCTTC
CASRTRGTHGYTF
>.|.|TRBV5-1|TRBJ1-1
TGCGCCAGCAGGGGGAACACTGAAGCTTTCTTT
CASRGNTEAFF
>.|once|TRBV19|TRBJ2-1
TGTGCCAGTAAGGCGGAGTTATACAATGAGCAGTTCTTC
CASKAELYNEQFF
>.|.|TRBV6-1|TRBJ2-2
TGTGCCAGCCCATTGGAGAACACCGGGGAGCTGTTTTTT
CASPLENTGELFF
>.|.|TRBV18|TRBJ2-5
TGTGCCAGCTCACCACCAATCTCACTAGAGGGGGAGACCCAGTACTTC
CASSPPISLEGETQYF
>.|.|TRBV6-2/TRBV6-3|TRBJ1-2
TGTGCCAGCAGCAACTATGGAGCCTATGGCTACACCTTC
CASSNYGAYGYTF
>TRBD2|few|TRBV20-1|TRBJ2-4
TGCAGTGCTAGAGAGGGGACTAGCGGGACTTACATTCAGTACTTC
CSAREGTSGTYIQYF
>.|.|TRBV2|TRBJ2-1
TGTGCCAGCAGTGAACAAGGACAGAATGAGCAGTTCTTC
CASSEQGQNEQFF
>.|.|TRBV6-5|TRBJ1-6
TGTGCCAGCAGTTTCGGTCTCAGGGTGAACTATAATTCACCCCTCCACTTT
CASSFGLRVNYNSPLHF
>.|.|TRBV7-9|TRBJ1-5
TGTGCCAGCAGCTTAGGTTCGGGGGGCAGCAATCAGCCCCAGCATTTT
CASSLGSGGSNQPQHF
>TRBD1|few|TRBV18|TRBJ1-6
TGTGCCAGCTCAGAGCGGCAGGGGGAAAATTCACCCCTCCACTTT
CASSERQGENSPLHF
>.|few|TRBV6-1|TRBJ1-2
TGTGCCAGCAGCCTCGACCCTAACTATGGCTACACCTTC
CASSLDPNYGYTF
>.|.|TRBV28|TRBJ1-3
TGTGCCAGCAGGTTGGGGGACTCTGGAAACACCATATATTTT
CASRLGDSGNTIYF
>.|.|TRBV5-1|TRBJ1-1
TGCGCCAGCAGCAGGGGGGATGGAAGCACTGAAGCTTTCTTT
CASSRGDGSTEAFF
>TRBD1|.|TRBV6-5|TRBJ2-7
TGTGCCAGCAGTTACGGACAGGGGCCTGCCTACGAGCAGTACTTC
CASSYGQGPAYEQYF
>.|few|TRBV2|TRBJ1-2
TGTGCCAGCAGTGTCATAGGGGTTGACTATGGCTACACCTTC
CASSVIGVDYGYTF
>.|.|TRBV19|TRBJ1-5
TGTGCCAGTAGTATATACCTTCAGCCCCAGCATTTT
CASSIYLQPQHF
>TRBD2|.|TRBV29-1|TRBJ2-2
TGCAGCGTTGGGACTAGCCTGAACACCGGGGAGCTGTTTTTT
CSVGTSLNTGELFF
>.|.|TRBV29-1|TRBJ1-2
TGCAGCGTTGAGAACAACAACTATGGCTACACCTTC
CSVENNNYGYTF
>.|few|TRBV28|TRBJ1-2
TGTGCCAGCAGTTTATATGCTCAACGGGGCTACACCTTC
CASSLYAQRGYTF
>.|few|TRBV20-1|TRBJ1-3
TGCAGTGCTTTGGACTGGAGCTCTGGAAACACCATATATTTT
CSALDWSSGNTIYF
>.|.|TRBV20-1|TRBJ2-3
TGCAGTGCCTGGGGGGAGGGGGGCACAGATACGCAGTATTTT
CSAWGEGGTDTQYF
>TRBD2|.|TRBV20-1|TRBJ2-3
TGCAGTGCTAGAACCAGCGGGAGATACACAGATACGCAGTATTTT
CSARTSGRYTDTQYF
>.|.|TRBV14|TRBJ1-1
TGTGCCAGCAGCCAAAGGCCAGGGGTCACTGAAGCTTTCTTT
CASSQRPGVTEAFF
>.|.|TRBV20-1|TRBJ2-1
TGCAGTGCTAGAGGCGGTAGGAGTTACAATGAGCAGTTCTTC
CSARGGRSYNEQFF